This is a list of T cell receptor beta chains from one sample in a study of graft-versus-host responses after intestinal transplantation. This table comes from immunoSEQ multiplex PCR, and its TCRdb copy is limited to in-frame clones, with some not included. Of about 11,000 clones in the sample, approximately 76% were seen once. This specimen consisted of ileum tissue, obtained 23 days after intestinal transplant. The receptors shown here come from a human patient who received an intestinal transplant, so some T cells may come from the graft donor. The CDR3 runs from the conserved cysteine through the conserved F or W. The D gene is left open where the match is weak. The size field is filled for only some rows; it gives once, few, many or a size class.

clone size	J gene	D gene	V gene	CDR3 protein	CDR3 DNA
.	TRBJ2-7	.	TRBV27	CAGSLRGSLFYEQYF	TGTGCCGGCAGTTTAAGAGGTTCTCTTTTCTACGAGCAGTACTTC
.	TRBJ2-3	.	TRBV11-2	CASSLSSYGLLHTDTQYF	TGTGCCAGCAGCTTAAGCTCATATGGGCTTCTCCACACAGATACGCAGTATTTT
.	TRBJ1-2	.	TRBV30	CAWTGSYGYTF	TGTGCCTGGACGGGCAGCTATGGCTACACCTTC
.	TRBJ2-7	TRBD1	TRBV11-3	CASSLGGRQGSYEQYF	TGTGCCAGCAGCTTAGGTGGGCGACAGGGGTCCTACGAGCAGTACTTC
.	TRBJ2-1	TRBD2	TRBV14	CASSLTAGGGLADYNEQFF	TGTGCCAGCAGCCTCACGGCAGGGGGGGGACTAGCGGATTACAATGAGCAGTTCTTC
.	TRBJ1-2	.	TRBV5-1	CASSSSPGNYGYTF	TGCGCCAGCAGCTCTAGCCCAGGGAACTATGGCTACACCTTC
.	TRBJ1-2	.	TRBV27	CASSHGNYGYTF	TGTGCCAGCAGCCACGGGAACTATGGCTACACCTTC
.	TRBJ2-7	.	TRBV28	CASSLGVYEQYF	TGTGCCAGCAGTTTAGGCGTCTACGAGCAGTACTTC
few	TRBJ1-1	TRBD1	TRBV6-6	CASSSTGGNTEAFF	TGTGCCAGCAGTTCCACAGGGGGGAACACTGAAGCTTTCTTT
medium-sized	TRBJ2-1	.	TRBV5-6	CASSLPRGEQFF	TGTGCCAGCAGCTTGCCCCGTGGTGAGCAGTTCTTC
.	TRBJ2-3	.	TRBV5-4	CASSSIQDPDTQYF	TGTGCCAGCAGCTCGATACAGGACCCAGATACGCAGTATTTT
.	TRBJ1-5	.	TRBV19	CASTATVNQPQHF	TGTGCCAGTACCGCTACCGTTAATCAGCCCCAGCATTTT
.	TRBJ2-1	TRBD2	TRBV6-5	CASSRGGNEQFF	TGTGCCAGCAGTCGGGGGGGGAATGAGCAGTTCTTC
.	TRBJ2-3	TRBD1	TRBV27	CASSLATGVDTQYF	TGTGCCAGCAGTTTAGCCACAGGGGTAGATACGCAGTATTTT
.	TRBJ2-2	TRBD1	TRBV27	CASSLIRTGGTGELFF	TGTGCCAGCAGTTTAATTAGGACAGGGGGTACCGGGGAGCTGTTTTTT
.	TRBJ2-3	.	TRBV5-3	CARSLLSVTPNSGSSTDTQYF	TGTGCCAGAAGCTTGTTATCCGTGACACCTAACTCGGGGTCTAGCACAGATACGCAGTATTTT